The following is a TCR beta chain sequence with its context. As yet, its antigen is unknown. TCRdb re-analysed the reads in MiXCR, keeping a single row per CDR3 protein. The table has 250,000 or so distinct CDR3 sequences, approximately 15% seen once. Germline V CDR1 and CDR2: SNHLY, FYNNEI. V lost 7 bases and J 6 bases, leaving 13 bases between the germline ends. The CDR3 runs 13 residues. The sample is drawn from a study of T cell repertoires in cytomegalovirus infection. Study-wide context: CMV infection and matching HLA type were both indicated by public TCR beta signatures. Study observations and caveats: Predominance within the ex vivo response was attributable to HLA-C-restricted CMV-specific TCR beta clonotypes. People with CMV and the relevant HLA were identified by cumulative public TCR beta family frequency.

The chain carries TRBV2 and TRBJ2-1; D is possibly TRBD2 (5 bases). The sequenced material came from CD8+ T cells from PBMCs. The receptor was derived from a human donor in good health (CMV status not recorded). Some clones in this sample may be carry-over from other donors' samples. CDR3 coding DNA: TGTGCCAGCAATCCAGAACGGGGCAATGAGCAGTTCTTC. Translation: CASNPERGNEQFF.